Detailed here is one T cell receptor beta chain. The length of the CDR3 is 12 residues. V was shortened by 8 bases and J by 4 bases, with 11 bases between the two germline ends. Germline-derived CDR1 and CDR2 are LNHDA and SQIVND (reference sequence). The data are from a study of blood T cell repertoires in COVID-19. Methods used by the authors: Reference gene primers were amplified, and this amplification served to estimate nucleated cell counts. The repertoire was sequenced with immunoSEQ multiplex PCR; TCRdb's copy has only in-frame clones and lacks some. V and J calls and clone size follow that table, whereas D and trimming were derived from the DNA. Among 170,000 or so clones listed, around nine tenths were seen once.

Sequencing input: peripheral blood. This receptor was identified in a woman aged 18-29 years who had recovered from COVID-19. This sequence joins TRBV19 and TRBJ1-2; unclear D gene. The DNA of the CDR3 is TGTGCCAGTCAGAGGGTGGGCTATGGCTACACCTTC. It translates to CASQRVGYGYTF.